A selection of T cell receptor beta chains follows, all from one sample in a study of monozygotic twins with cystic fibrosis. Sequencing was performed with immunoSEQ multiplex PCR; in TCRdb, only in-frame clones are kept and a portion is missing. This sample has over 20,000 clones; approximately 90% occur once, and the top ten carry roughly 0.3%. The specimen sequenced was blood. The source of these receptors is a girl aged 2 to 10 with cystic fibrosis. The CDR3 runs from the conserved cysteine through the conserved F or W.

length,V,J,CDR3
13,TRBV7-8,TRBJ2-1,CASSRPFGNEQFF
13,TRBV27,TRBJ1-2,CASSLTGVYGYTF
15,TRBV6-5,TRBJ1-5,CASARTGGSNQPQHF
14,TRBV6-5,TRBJ1-6,CASSYSDRDSPLHF
15,TRBV5-1,TRBJ2-5,CASSSAYTPQETQYF
16,TRBV7-9,TRBJ2-2,CASSSSGQGLTGELFF
14,TRBV6-6,TRBJ1-2,CASSYVRGEGGYTF
12,TRBV30,TRBJ2-7,CGYRANSYEQYF
13,TRBV7-2,TRBJ2-5,CASSSNRRGGPYF
18,TRBV25-1,TRBJ1-6,CASSGRGDGVAYNSPLHF
14,TRBV10-3,TRBJ2-2,CASSPRGATGELFF
13,TRBV29-1,TRBJ1-2,CSVEPEGPDGYTF
14,TRBV19,TRBJ2-2,CASIRTGNTGELFF
13,TRBV6-5,TRBJ1-2,CASSLPGTYGYTF
11,TRBV7-2,TRBJ2-5,CASSSSWTQYF
12,TRBV29-1,TRBJ2-7,CSVTGGAGEQYF
15,TRBV28,TRBJ1-4,CASSSTGTGPEKLFF
12,TRBV6-5,TRBJ1-6,CASSYNNSPLHF
14,TRBV19,TRBJ1-1,CASSIISGTSSAFF
11,TRBV10-1,TRBJ2-1,CATSKENEQFF
13,TRBV7-2,TRBJ2-2,CASRGQNTGELFF
17,TRBV7-2,TRBJ1-2,CASSLTFRDRANYGYTF
19,TRBV30,TRBJ1-5,CAWSPRLLMGAASNQPQHF
14,TRBV2,TRBJ1-2,CASSASGTGEGYTF
19,TRBV5-6,TRBJ2-4,CASSLLLGQPERAKNIQYF
15,TRBV7-9,TRBJ1-5,CASSPVQGLGQPQHF
15,TRBV6-6,TRBJ2-1,CASSLSGLEYNEQFF
16,TRBV6-5,TRBJ1-1,CASSYSSIEQGTEAFF
14,TRBV30,TRBJ2-1,CAWTRVDAYNEQFF
16,TRBV27,TRBJ2-1,CASSTIQDSAYNEQFF
12,TRBV29-1,TRBJ2-1,CSVSRDYNEQFF
18,TRBV4-2,TRBJ2-2,CASSQRGTGVTGTGELFF
16,TRBV5-6,TRBJ2-2,CASSLIIWGNTGELFF
14,TRBV28,TRBJ2-7,CASSPGGGTYEQYF
15,TRBV19,TRBJ1-6,CASSISRGRNSPLHF
12,TRBV7-9,TRBJ1-2,CASSLEGDGYTF